The clone carrying this T cell receptor beta chain is labeled medium-sized. Its target is not known. The data belong to a study of molecular identifiers for immune sequencing clone quantification. Study observations and caveats: Identical TCR molecules can share a barcode, and this sharing could underestimate highly expanded clone sizes.

Germline assignment: CDR1 MNHEY and CDR2 SVGEGT. V was pared by 5 bases and J by 5 bases, with 11 bases of the junction left unmatched. CDR3 length equals 17 residues. TCRdb used MiXCR to reprocess the PCR reads, holding one entry per CDR3 protein. Among some 10,000 distinct CDR3 sequences, 19% were seen once, and the ten largest hold 1.5% to 2%. The chain has TRBV6-2 or TRBV6-3 and TRBJ2-3, with TRBD2 matching over 12 bases. This receptor was obtained from a human donor in good health. Some libraries in this study had Jurkat cell RNA spiked in. Sequencing input: naive CD8+ T cells from blood, with Jurkat cell RNA spiked in. Subset here: FACS-sorted CD8+CD4-CCR7+CD45RA+ naive T cells. CDR3 in DNA: TGTGCCAGCAGTCTCCCGGGACTAGCGGGTGACGAAGATACGCAGTATTTT. Its translation is CASSLPGLAGDEDTQYF.